Shown below are 3 T cell receptor beta chains from a single sample sequenced in a study of T cells in Graves' hyperthyroidism and ophthalmopathy. RNA transcripts yielded amplified TCR beta CDR3 regions. TCR CDR3 underwent first-round RT-PCR with the HTBI primer set. TCRdb itself ran the multiplex PCR reads through MiXCR, one entry per CDR3 protein. This table holds under 250,000 distinct CDR3 sequences, approximately 25% found once. The sequenced sample consisted of blood. These receptors were collected from a woman in her thirties or forties with Graves' ophthalmopathy.

V and J are TRBV20-1 and TRBJ1-1; the D is unclear. Germline V lookup: CDR1 DFQATT, CDR2 SNEGSKA (reference sequence). Trimming left V 2 bases short and J 7 bases short, with 14 bases between. CDR3 length: 13 amino acids. Here the CDR3 reads CSARRLAAGEAFF. CDR3 nucleotides: TGCAGTGCTAGACGTTTGGCGGCAGGTGAAGCTTTCTTT.

This clonotype has ten or more counts. The genes are TRBV3-1 and TRBJ2-7; D may be TRBD1 (6 bases). Germline V gene sequence: CDR1 LGHDT, CDR2 YNNKEL (reference sequence). The CDR3 sequence is 15 residues long. The germline V and J ends were trimmed by 0 bases and 2 bases, with 11 bases remaining between them. CDR3 region: CASSQDWSGAYEQYF. The CDR3 DNA sequence: TGTGCCAGCAGCCAAGATTGGTCAGGGGCCTACGAGCAGTACTTC.

This chain uses TRBV27 with TRBJ2-7; 7 nucleotides match TRBD1. Looked up from germline, CDR1 is MNHEY and CDR2 is SMNVEV (reference sequence). The CDR3 loop spans 15 amino acids. V lost 6 bases to trimming and J lost 0 bases; unmatched junction nucleotides: 8. The CDR3 is CASSPGGRASYEQYF. As DNA, the CDR3 is TGTGCCAGCAGCCCAGGGGGAAGGGCCTCCTACGAGCAGTACTTC.